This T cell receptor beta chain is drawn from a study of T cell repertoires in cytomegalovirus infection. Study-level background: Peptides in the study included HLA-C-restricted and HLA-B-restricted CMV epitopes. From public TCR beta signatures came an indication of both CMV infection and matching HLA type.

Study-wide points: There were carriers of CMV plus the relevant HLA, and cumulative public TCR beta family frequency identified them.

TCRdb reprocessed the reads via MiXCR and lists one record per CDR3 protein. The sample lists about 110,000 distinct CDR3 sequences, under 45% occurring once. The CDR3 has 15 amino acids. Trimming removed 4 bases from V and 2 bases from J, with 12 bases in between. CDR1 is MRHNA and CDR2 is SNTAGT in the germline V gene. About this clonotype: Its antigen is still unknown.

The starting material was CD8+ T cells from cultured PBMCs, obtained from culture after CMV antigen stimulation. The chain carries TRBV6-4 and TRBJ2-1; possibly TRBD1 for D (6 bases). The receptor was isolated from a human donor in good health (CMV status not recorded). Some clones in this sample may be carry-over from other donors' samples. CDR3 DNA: TGTGCCAGCAGTGCCTCAGGGGAACCCTACAATGAGCAGTTCTTC. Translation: CASSASGEPYNEQFF.